This entry describes one T cell receptor (beta chain). Use of 60 Vbeta and 13 Jbeta primers characterized the PCR. Measured with immunoSEQ multiplex PCR; TCRdb has only the in-frame clones, and not every one. Of more than 150,000 clones in the sample, over 75% were seen once. Germline CDR1 and CDR2: MDHEN and SYDVKM. Trimming left V 4 bases short and J 0 bases short, with 7 bases between. This CDR3 has 14 residues. The data stem from a study of cytomegalovirus exposure and HLA in healthy donors. Material for sequencing was PBMCs. V is TRBV28 and J is TRBJ1-3; D remains ambiguous. The clonotype comes from a man in his fifties or sixties in good health and CMV-seropositive. CDR3 sequence (DNA): TGTGCCAGCAGTTCTCTTCTCTCTGGAAACACCATATATTTT. This codes for CASSSLLSGNTIYF.